Listed below are T cell receptor beta chains from one sample, sequenced in a study of shared clonotypes between healthy human individuals. TCRdb's table, derived via immunoSEQ multiplex PCR, lists solely in-frame clones and lacks some. Counted here are roughly 2.1 million clones, roughly 91% occurring once; the ten biggest clones make up around 1.7%. The sequenced material came from naive CD8+ T cells from PBMCs. Every receptor here comes from a man between 18 and 29 years old in good health. Some clones in this sample may be carry-over from other donors' samples. Both conserved end residues are part of each CDR3. D genes are given only for firm matches. Not every row has a clone size; where given, it reads once, few, many or a size class.

abundance	len	j_gene	v_gene	d_gene	CDR3aa	CDR3nt
-	14	TRBJ1-2	TRBV25-1	TRBD1	CASSPGTGAYGYTF	TGTGCCAGCAGTCCCGGGACAGGGGCCTATGGCTACACCTTC
-	16	TRBJ2-6	TRBV7-9	TRBD1	CASSGTGGFGANVLTF	TGTGCCAGCAGCGGGACAGGGGGCTTTGGGGCCAACGTCCTGACTTTC
-	15	TRBJ2-5	TRBV5-1	-	CASSPGQLSQETQYF	TGCGCCAGCAGTCCCGGACAGCTTTCTCAAGAGACCCAGTACTTC
-	11	TRBJ1-2	TRBV7-2	-	CASSLVYGYTF	TGTGCCAGCAGCTTAGTTTATGGCTACACCTTC
-	16	TRBJ2-2	TRBV19	-	CALGLAGGNNTGELFF	TGTGCCCTCGGACTTGCGGGCGGAAACAACACCGGGGAGCTGTTTTTT
-	14	TRBJ2-7	TRBV28	TRBD2	CASSPRTSGAEWYF	TGTGCCAGCAGTCCGCGGACTAGCGGTGCTGAGTGGTACTTC
-	12	TRBJ2-7	TRBV6-6	-	CASEGSSPEQYF	TGTGCTAGCGAGGGTAGCTCCCCCGAGCAGTACTTC
-	15	TRBJ2-2	TRBV4-3	TRBD2	CASSLAGGLTGELFF	TGCGCCAGCAGCCTAGCGGGAGGCCTCACCGGGGAGCTGTTTTTT
-	17	TRBJ2-6	TRBV18	-	CASSPPGPNSGANVLTF	TGTGCCAGCTCACCACCGGGACCGAACTCTGGGGCCAACGTCCTGACTTTC
-	13	TRBJ2-7	TRBV10-2	-	CASSARGRYEQYF	TGCGCCAGCAGTGCCCGGGGAAGGTACGAGCAGTACTTC
-	14	TRBJ2-7	TRBV5-1	TRBD1	CASSSTGGTYEQYF	TGCGCCAGCAGCTCGACAGGGGGTACCTACGAGCAGTACTTC
-	15	TRBJ2-2	TRBV9	-	CASSLGAKNTGELFF	TGTGCCAGCAGCTTGGGGGCGAAGAACACCGGGGAGCTGTTTTTT
-	17	TRBJ2-6	TRBV7-6	TRBD2	CASSSGLAGDGANVLTF	TGTGCCAGCAGCTCGGGACTAGCGGGAGATGGGGCCAACGTCCTGACTTTC
-	16	TRBJ2-1	TRBV14	-	CASSQMTGQQYNEQFF	TGTGCCAGCAGCCAAATGACAGGACAGCAATACAATGAGCAGTTCTTC
-	14	TRBJ1-2	TRBV7-9	TRBD1	CASSYSTGAYGYTF	TGTGCCAGCAGCTACTCGACAGGGGCCTATGGCTACACCTTC
-	18	TRBJ1-2	TRBV27	-	CASSLSPHGQGFHYGYTF	TGTGCCAGCAGTTTAAGCCCCCATGGCCAGGGGTTCCACTATGGCTACACCTTC
-	15	TRBJ2-5	TRBV5-4	-	CASSPGLPTGETQYF	TGTGCCAGCAGCCCTGGACTTCCAACAGGGGAGACCCAGTACTTC
-	13	TRBJ2-1	TRBV28	TRBD2	CASSWGLFNEQFF	TGTGCCAGCAGTTGGGGACTATTCAATGAGCAGTTCTTC
-	13	TRBJ1-2	TRBV6-5	-	CASSWGHDYGYTF	TGTGCCAGCAGTTGGGGACACGACTATGGCTACACCTTC
-	16	TRBJ1-1	TRBV4-3	-	CASSQDVAPKYTEAFF	TGCGCCAGCAGCCAAGATGTGGCGCCGAAGTACACTGAAGCTTTCTTT
-	12	TRBJ2-7	TRBV6-7	-	CASSLQYPEQYF	TGTGCCAGCAGTTTACAGTATCCGGAGCAGTACTTC
-	14	TRBJ2-7	TRBV19	-	CASSIELRAHEQYF	TGTGCCAGTAGTATCGAACTAAGGGCCCACGAGCAGTACTTC
once	19	TRBJ1-1	TRBV19	TRBD1	CASSIGVRVDRGFNTEAFF	TGTGCCAGTAGTATAGGCGTTCGGGTAGACAGGGGATTCAACACTGAAGCTTTCTTT
-	14	TRBJ2-1	TRBV16	-	CASSQLSIDDEQFF	TGTGCCAGCAGCCAATTGAGTATCGACGATGAGCAGTTCTTC
-	14	TRBJ2-5	TRBV27	TRBD2	CASSNLGTSGTQYF	TGTGCCAGCAGCAACCTGGGGACTAGCGGGACCCAGTACTTC
-	13	TRBJ2-7	TRBV27	-	CASSPGLGYEQYF	TGTGCCAGCAGTCCGGGACTTGGCTACGAGCAGTACTTC
-	15	TRBJ2-3	TRBV7-9	-	CASSLTGWSTDTQYF	TGTGCCAGCAGCTTAACAGGGTGGAGCACAGATACGCAGTATTTT
-	13	TRBJ1-5	TRBV21-1	-	CASSAPSNQPQHF	TGTGCCAGCAGCGCTCCTAGCAATCAGCCCCAGCATTTT
once	17	TRBJ2-1	TRBV7-9	TRBD2	CASSRPPLAGAWNEQFF	TGTGCCAGCAGCAGACCCCCCCTAGCGGGAGCCTGGAATGAGCAGTTCTTC
-	14	TRBJ2-1	TRBV19	-	CASSPRQIYNEQFF	TGTGCCAGTAGTCCCAGGCAGATCTACAATGAGCAGTTCTTC
-	11	TRBJ2-7	TRBV5-5	-	CASSVPSEQYF	TGTGCCAGCAGCGTCCCTTCGGAGCAGTACTTC
-	15	TRBJ2-1	TRBV5-8	TRBD1	CASSRSDREYNEQFF	TGTGCCAGCAGCCGATCGGACAGGGAATACAATGAGCAGTTCTTC
-	14	TRBJ2-2	TRBV6-1	-	CASLRRVNTGELFF	TGTGCCAGTTTACGCAGGGTGAACACCGGGGAGCTGTTTTTT
-	13	TRBJ1-1	TRBV7-9	-	CASASRVNTEAFF	TGTGCCAGCGCGTCCAGGGTGAACACTGAAGCTTTCTTT
-	17	TRBJ1-1	TRBV9	TRBD1	CASSATGGGKRNTEAFF	TGTGCCAGCAGCGCGACAGGGGGCGGGAAACGGAACACTGAAGCTTTCTTT
-	14	TRBJ2-5	TRBV9	-	CASSTPGAQETQYF	TGTGCCAGCAGCACCCCGGGAGCACAAGAGACCCAGTACTTC
-	13	TRBJ2-1	TRBV27	-	CASRVLLSNEQFF	TGTGCCAGCAGGGTACTACTATCCAATGAGCAGTTCTTC
-	15	TRBJ1-2	TRBV4-1	TRBD1	CASSQVQTGDYGYTF	TGCGCCAGCAGCCAAGTACAAACAGGGGACTATGGCTACACCTTC
-	14	TRBJ2-3	TRBV7-2	-	CASSFLRWTDTQYF	TGTGCCAGCAGCTTCTTGAGGTGGACAGATACGCAGTATTTT
once	17	TRBJ2-2	TRBV30	TRBD1	CAWSVPGQGGYTGELFF	TGTGCCTGGAGTGTCCCCGGACAGGGCGGGTACACCGGGGAGCTGTTTTTT
-	15	TRBJ1-5	TRBV6-1	-	CASSEIQFSNQPQHF	TGTGCCAGCAGTGAAATCCAATTTAGCAATCAGCCCCAGCATTTT
-	15	TRBJ2-7	TRBV9	TRBD1	CASSVEVGQSYEQYF	TGTGCCAGCAGCGTAGAGGTGGGACAGTCCTACGAGCAGTACTTC
-	11	TRBJ2-1	TRBV27	-	CASSLSMGQFF	TGTGCCAGCAGTTTATCGATGGGACAGTTCTTC